This T cell receptor beta chain was identified in a study of blood T cell repertoires in COVID-19. Study overall: Spain, Italy and the United States supplied samples that represented acute and convalescent COVID-19. T cells, B-cell-depleted T cells, or PBMCs supplied cDNA or gDNA.

The CDR3 has 16 amino acids. V was clipped by 3 bases and J by 3 bases, with 16 bases between them. Germline CDR1 and CDR2: MNHEY and SMNVEV (reference sequence). This clone was observed once. As processed by the authors: Cell counts per sample came from amplifying reference gene primers. Clones were read by immunoSEQ multiplex PCR, and TCRdb kept only the in-frame ones, dropping some. V and J calls and clone size are as listed in that table; D and trimming were resolved from the DNA. The sample lists under 200,000 clones; roughly 90% were seen once. Source material: peripheral blood. This clonotype originated in a man younger than 35 with active or convalescent COVID-19. The rearrangement uses TRBV27 and TRBJ2-3, with D possibly TRBD2 on 6 matching bases. DNA for the CDR3: TGTGCCAGCAGTTTCGATCGGGGGAGTAGGACAGATACGCAGTATTTT. It encodes CASSFDRGSRTDTQYF.